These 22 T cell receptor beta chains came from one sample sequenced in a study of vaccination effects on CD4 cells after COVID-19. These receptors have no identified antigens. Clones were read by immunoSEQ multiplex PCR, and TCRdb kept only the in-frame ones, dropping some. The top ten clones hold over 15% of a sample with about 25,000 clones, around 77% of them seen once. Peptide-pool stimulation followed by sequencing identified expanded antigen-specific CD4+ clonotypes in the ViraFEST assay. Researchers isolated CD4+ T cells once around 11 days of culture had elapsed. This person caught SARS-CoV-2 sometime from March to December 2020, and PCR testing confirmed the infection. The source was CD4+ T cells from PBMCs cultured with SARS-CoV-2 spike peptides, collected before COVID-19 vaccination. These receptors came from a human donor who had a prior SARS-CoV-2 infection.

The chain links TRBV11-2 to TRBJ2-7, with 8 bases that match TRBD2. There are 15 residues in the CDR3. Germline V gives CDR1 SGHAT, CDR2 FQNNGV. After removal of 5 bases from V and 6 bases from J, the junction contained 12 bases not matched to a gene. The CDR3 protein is CASSPGGGVSGEQYF. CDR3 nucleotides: TGTGCCAGCAGCCCGGGGGGGGGAGTTTCTGGCGAGCAGTACTTC.

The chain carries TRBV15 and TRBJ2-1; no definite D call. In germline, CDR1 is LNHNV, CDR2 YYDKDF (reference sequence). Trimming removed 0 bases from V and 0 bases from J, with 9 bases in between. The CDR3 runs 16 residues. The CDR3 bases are TGTGCCACCAGCAGAGATGGCGGCAGCTCCTACAATGAGCAGTTCTTC. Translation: CATSRDGGSSYNEQFF.

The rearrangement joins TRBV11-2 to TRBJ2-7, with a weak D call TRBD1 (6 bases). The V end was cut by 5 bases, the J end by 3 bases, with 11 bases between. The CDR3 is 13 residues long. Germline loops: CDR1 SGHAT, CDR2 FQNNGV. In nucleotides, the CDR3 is TGTGCCAGCAGCCCGGACAGATTCTACGAGCAGTACTTC. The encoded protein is CASSPDRFYEQYF.

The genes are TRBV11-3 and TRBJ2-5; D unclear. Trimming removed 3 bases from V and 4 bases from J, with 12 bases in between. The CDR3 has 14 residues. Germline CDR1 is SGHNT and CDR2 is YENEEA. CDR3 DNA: TGTGCCAGCAGCTTGGAATGGTCCGCAGAGACCCAGTACTTC. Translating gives CASSLEWSAETQYF.

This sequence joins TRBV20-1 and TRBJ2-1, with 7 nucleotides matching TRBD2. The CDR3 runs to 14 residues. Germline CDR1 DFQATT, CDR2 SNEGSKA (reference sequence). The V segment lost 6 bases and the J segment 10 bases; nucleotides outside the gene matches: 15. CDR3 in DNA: TGCAGTGCCAGTCCCGCTAGCGGTACAAAGGAGCAGTTCTTC. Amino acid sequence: CSASPASGTKEQFF.

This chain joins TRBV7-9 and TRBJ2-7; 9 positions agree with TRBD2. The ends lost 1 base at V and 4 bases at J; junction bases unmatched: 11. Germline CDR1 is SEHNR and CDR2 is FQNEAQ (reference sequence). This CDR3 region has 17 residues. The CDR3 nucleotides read TGTGCCAGCAGCTTAGGGACCTGGACTAGCGACAATTACGAGCAGTACTTC. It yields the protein CASSLGTWTSDNYEQYF.

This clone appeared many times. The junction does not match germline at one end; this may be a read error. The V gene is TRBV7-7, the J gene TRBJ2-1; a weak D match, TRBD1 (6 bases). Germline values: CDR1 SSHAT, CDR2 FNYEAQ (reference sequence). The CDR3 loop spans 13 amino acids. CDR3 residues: CASSPDRYNEQFF. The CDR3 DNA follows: TGTGCTAGCAGCCCGGACAGATACAATGAGCAGTTCTTC. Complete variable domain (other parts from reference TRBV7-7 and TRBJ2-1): GAGVSQSPRYKVTKRGQDVTLRCDPISSHATLYWYQQALGQGPEFLTYFNYEAQPDKSGLPSDRFSAERPEGSISTLTIQRTEQRDSAMYRCASSPDRYNEQFFGPGTRLTVL.

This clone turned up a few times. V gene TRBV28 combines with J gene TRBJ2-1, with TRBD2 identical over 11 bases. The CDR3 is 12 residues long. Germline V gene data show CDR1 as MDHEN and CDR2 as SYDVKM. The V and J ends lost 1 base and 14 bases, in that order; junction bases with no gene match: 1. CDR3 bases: TGTGCCAGCAGTTTATTGGGACTAGCGGAGTTCTTC. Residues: CASSLLGLAEFF.

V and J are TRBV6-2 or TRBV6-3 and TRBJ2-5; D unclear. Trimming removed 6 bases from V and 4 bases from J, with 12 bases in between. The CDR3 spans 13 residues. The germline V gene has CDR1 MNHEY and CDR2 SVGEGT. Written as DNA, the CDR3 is TGTGCCAGCAGCCCCGTTAATGGAGAGACCCAGTACTTC. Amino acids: CASSPVNGETQYF.

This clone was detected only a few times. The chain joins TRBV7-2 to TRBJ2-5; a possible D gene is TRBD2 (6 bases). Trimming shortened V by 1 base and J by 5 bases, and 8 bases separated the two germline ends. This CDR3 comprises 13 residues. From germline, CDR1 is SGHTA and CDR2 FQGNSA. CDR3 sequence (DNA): TGTGCCAGCAGCTTAGTAGGGAGGGAGACCCAGTACTTC. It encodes CASSLVGRETQYF.

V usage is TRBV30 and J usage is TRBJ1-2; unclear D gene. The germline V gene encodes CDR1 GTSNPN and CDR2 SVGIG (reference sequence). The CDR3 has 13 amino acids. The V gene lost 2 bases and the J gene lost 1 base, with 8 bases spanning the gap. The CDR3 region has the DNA TGTGCCTGGAGTCGGCGGATTAACTATGGCTACACCTTC. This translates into CAWSRRINYGYTF.

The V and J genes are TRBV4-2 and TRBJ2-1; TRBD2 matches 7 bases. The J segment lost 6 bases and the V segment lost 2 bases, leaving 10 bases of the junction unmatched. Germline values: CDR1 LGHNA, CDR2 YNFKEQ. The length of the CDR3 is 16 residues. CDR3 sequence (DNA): TGTGCCAGCAGCCAACAACCCGCGGGAGAGGGCAATGAGCAGTTCTTC. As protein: CASSQQPAGEGNEQFF.

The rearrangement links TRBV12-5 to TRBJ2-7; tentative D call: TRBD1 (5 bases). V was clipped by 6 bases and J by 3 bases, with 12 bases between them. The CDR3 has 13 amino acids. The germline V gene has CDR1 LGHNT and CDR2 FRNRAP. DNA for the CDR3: TGTGCTAGTGGGAATACAGGAAACTACGAGCAGTACTTC. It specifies CASGNTGNYEQYF.

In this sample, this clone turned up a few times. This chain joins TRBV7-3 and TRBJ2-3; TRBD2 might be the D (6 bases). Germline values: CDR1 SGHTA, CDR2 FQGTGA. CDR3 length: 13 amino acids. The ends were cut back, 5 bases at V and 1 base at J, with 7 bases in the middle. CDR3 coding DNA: TGTGCCAGCAGCCCGGGGGGCACAGATACGCAGTATTTT. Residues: CASSPGGTDTQYF.

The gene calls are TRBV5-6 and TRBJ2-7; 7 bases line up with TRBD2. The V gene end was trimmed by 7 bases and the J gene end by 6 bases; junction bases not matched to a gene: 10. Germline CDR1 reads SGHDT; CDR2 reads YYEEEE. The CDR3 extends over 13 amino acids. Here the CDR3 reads CASLEGGVGEQYF. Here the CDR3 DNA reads TGTGCCAGCTTGGAGGGAGGGGTAGGCGAGCAGTACTTC. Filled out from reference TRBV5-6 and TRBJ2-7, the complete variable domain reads DAGVTQSPTHLIKTRGQQVTLRCSPKSGHDTVSWYQQALGQGPQFIFQYYEEEERQRGNFPDRFSGHQFPNYSSELNVNALLLGDSALYLCASLEGGVGEQYFGPGTRLTVT.

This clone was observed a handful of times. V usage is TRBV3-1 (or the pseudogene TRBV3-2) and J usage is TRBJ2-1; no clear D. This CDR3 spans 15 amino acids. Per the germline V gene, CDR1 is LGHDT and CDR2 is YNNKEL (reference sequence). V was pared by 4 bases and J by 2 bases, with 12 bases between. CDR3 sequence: CASSPSVGTYNEQFF. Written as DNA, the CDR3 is TGTGCCAGCAGCCCGTCGGTGGGCACCTACAATGAGCAGTTCTTC.

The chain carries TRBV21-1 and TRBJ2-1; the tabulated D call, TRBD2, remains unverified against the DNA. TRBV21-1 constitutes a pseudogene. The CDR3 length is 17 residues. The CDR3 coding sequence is TGTGCCAGCAGCCCCGTTAAAGGCGGAAGCTCCTACAATGAGCAGTTCTTC. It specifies CASSPVKGGSSYNEQFF.

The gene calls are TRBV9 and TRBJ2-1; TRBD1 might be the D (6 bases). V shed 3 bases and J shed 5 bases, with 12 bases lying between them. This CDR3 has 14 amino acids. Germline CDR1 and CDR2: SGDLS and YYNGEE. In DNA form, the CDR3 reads TGTGCCAGCAGCGAGGTGGACAGCCACAATGAGCAGTTCTTC. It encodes CASSEVDSHNEQFF.

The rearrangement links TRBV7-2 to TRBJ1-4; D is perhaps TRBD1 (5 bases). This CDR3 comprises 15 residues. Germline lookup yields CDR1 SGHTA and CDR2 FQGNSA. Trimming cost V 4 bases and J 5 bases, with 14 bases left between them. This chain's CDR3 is CASSWGRLPNEKLFF. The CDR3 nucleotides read TGTGCCAGCAGCTGGGGACGTCTACCGAATGAAAAACTGTTTTTT.

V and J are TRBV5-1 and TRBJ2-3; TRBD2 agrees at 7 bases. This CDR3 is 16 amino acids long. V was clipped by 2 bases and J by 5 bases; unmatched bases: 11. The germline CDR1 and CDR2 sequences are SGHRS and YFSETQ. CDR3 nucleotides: TGCGCCAGCAGCTTTGGGGCTAGCGGCTCTCAAGATACGCAGTATTTT. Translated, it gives CASSFGASGSQDTQYF. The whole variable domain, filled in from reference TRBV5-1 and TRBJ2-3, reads KAGVTQTPRYLIKTRGQQVTLSCSPISGHRSVSWYQQTPGQGLQFLFEYFSETQRNKGNFPGRFSGRQFSNSRSEMNVSTLELGDSALYLCASSFGASGSQDTQYFGPGTRLTVL.

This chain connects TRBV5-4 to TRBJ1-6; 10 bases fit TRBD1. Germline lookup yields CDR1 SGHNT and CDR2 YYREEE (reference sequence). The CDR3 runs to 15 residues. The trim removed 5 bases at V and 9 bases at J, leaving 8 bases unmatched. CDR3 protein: CASRPGTGAFSPLHF. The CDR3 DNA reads TGTGCCAGCAGACCCGGGACAGGGGCTTTTTCACCCCTCCACTTT.

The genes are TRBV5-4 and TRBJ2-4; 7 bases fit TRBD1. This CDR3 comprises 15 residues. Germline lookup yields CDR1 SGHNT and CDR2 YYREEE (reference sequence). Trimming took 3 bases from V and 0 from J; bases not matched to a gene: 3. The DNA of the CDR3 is TGTGCCAGCAGCTCCAGGGGGAGAGCCAAAAACATTCAGTACTTC. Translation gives CASSSRGRAKNIQYF.